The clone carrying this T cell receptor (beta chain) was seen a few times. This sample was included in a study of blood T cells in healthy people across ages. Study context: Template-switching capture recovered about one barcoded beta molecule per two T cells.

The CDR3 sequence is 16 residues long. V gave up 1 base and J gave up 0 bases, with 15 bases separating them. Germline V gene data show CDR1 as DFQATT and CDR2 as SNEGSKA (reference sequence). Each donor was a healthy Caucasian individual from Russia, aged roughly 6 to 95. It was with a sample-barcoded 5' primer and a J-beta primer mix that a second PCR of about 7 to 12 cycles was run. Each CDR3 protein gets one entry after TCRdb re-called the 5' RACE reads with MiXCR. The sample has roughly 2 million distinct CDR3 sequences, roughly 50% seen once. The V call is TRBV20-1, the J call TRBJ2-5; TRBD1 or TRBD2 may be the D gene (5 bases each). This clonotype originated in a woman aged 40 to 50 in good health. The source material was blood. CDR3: CSARVRAGAYQETQYF. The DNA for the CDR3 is TGCAGTGCTAGAGTCAGGGCCGGGGCTTACCAAGAGACCCAGTACTTC.